A single sample gave rise to the 24 T cell receptor beta chains below, sequenced in a study of control samples from healthy donors and cancer patients. Sequenced by immunoSEQ multiplex PCR; TCRdb stores in-frame clones only, minus some. Among 90,000 to 100,000 clones listed, 70% to 85% were seen once. Sequencing was performed on PBMCs. The receptor source for this set is a man between 65 and 79 years old with lung cancer.

In this sample, this clone turned up a few times. This sequence joins TRBV19 and TRBJ1-1; possible D gene TRBD1, 6 bases. The germline gives CDR1 LNHDA, CDR2 SQIVND (reference sequence). The CDR3 runs 15 residues. V was cut by 7 bases and J by 0 bases, with 15 bases left in between. DNA of the CDR3: TGTGCCAGTACTCCTAGGGGGGTTATGAACACTGAAGCTTTCTTT. The encoded protein is CASTPRGVMNTEAFF.

The chain has TRBV3-1 (or the pseudogene TRBV3-2) and TRBJ1-1; no reliable D call. Per germline, CDR1 LGHDT and CDR2 YNNKEL (reference sequence). The CDR3 runs to 17 residues. V dropped 0 bases and J dropped 1 base, with 15 bases sitting between them. The CDR3 nucleotides are TGTGCCAGCAGCCAAGAAGAACTTCCCGCGGGGAACACTGAAGCTTTCTTT. The encoded protein is CASSQEELPAGNTEAFF.

This chain joins TRBV20-1 and TRBJ2-1; no firm D call. V dropped 3 bases and J dropped 6 bases, with 6 bases sitting between them. Germline CDR1 and CDR2: DFQATT and SNEGSKA (reference sequence). This CDR3 contains 11 residues. This CDR3 is CSASRVNEQFF. The CDR3 coding sequence is TGCAGTGCTAGCCGGGTCAATGAGCAGTTCTTC.

The chain is built from TRBV27 and TRBJ2-7, with 8 positions matching TRBD2. This CDR3 region has 12 residues. Trimming at V came to 3 bases and at J to 11 bases, leaving 6 bases not matched to a gene. Germline CDR1 is MNHEY and CDR2 is SMNVEV (reference sequence). The CDR3 nucleotides are TGTGCCAGCAGTTTTCCGGGACTAGAGGAGTACTTC. Translation: CASSFPGLEEYF.

This chain uses TRBV11-3 with TRBJ2-3; 10 bases map to TRBD2. CDR1 is SGHNT and CDR2 is YENEEA in the germline V gene. The CDR3 is 17 amino acids. V was clipped by 1 base and J by 1 base; unmatched bases: 5. CDR3 amino acids: CASSLGNGLAGTDTQYF. CDR3 nucleotide sequence: TGTGCCAGCAGCTTAGGGAACGGACTAGCGGGCACAGATACGCAGTATTTT.

J is TRBJ1-4 and V is TRBV5-1; TRBD1 might be the D (6 bases). CDR1 is SGHRS, CDR2 YFSETQ, per germline. V lost 0 bases to trimming and J lost 5 bases, with 14 bases between them. The CDR3 length is 16 residues. The CDR3 sequence is CASSLEVGARNEKLFF. The CDR3 region has the DNA TGCGCCAGCAGCTTGGAGGTGGGGGCGCGAAATGAAAAACTGTTTTTT.

The chain combines TRBV6-5 with TRBJ1-1, with 7 bases matching TRBD1. This CDR3 has 14 amino acids. The V gene end was trimmed by 6 bases and the J gene end by 8 bases; junction bases not matched to a gene: 12. In germline, CDR1 is MNHEY, CDR2 SVGAGI. This chain's CDR3 is CASRRRDREWEAFF. DNA of the CDR3: TGTGCCAGCAGAAGACGGGACAGAGAGTGGGAAGCTTTCTTT.

This clone was observed a handful of times. This chain joins TRBV2 and TRBJ2-7, with D perhaps TRBD1 (5 bases). The CDR3 is 14 residues long. CDR1 SNHLY and CDR2 FYNNEI come from the germline V gene. Trimming shortened V by 3 bases and J by 6 bases, and 15 bases separated the two germline ends. CDR3: CASSEFRGPREQYF. The CDR3 bases are TGTGCCAGCAGTGAGTTTAGGGGCCCACGCGAGCAGTACTTC.

CDR3 in DNA: TGTGCCAGCAGCTTCCATTCTGAAGTGAGCACAGATACGCAGTATTTT. As protein: CASSFHSEVSTDTQYF. V usage is TRBV7-3 and J usage is TRBJ2-3; the D is unclear. Trimming removed 3 bases from V and 0 bases from J, with 13 bases in between. Germline-derived CDR1 and CDR2 are SGHTA and FQGTGA. This CDR3 contains 16 residues. Together with reference TRBV7-3 and TRBJ2-3, the CDR3 gives the full variable domain: GAGVSQTPSNKVTEKGKYVELRCDPISGHTALYWYRQSLGQGPEFLIYFQGTGAADDSGLPNDRFFAVRPEGSVSTLKIQRTERGDSAVYLCASSFHSEVSTDTQYFGPGTRLTVL.

The chain carries TRBV6-6 and TRBJ1-1; D is ambiguous. The CDR3 spans 14 residues. V was shortened by 4 bases and J by 6 bases, with 15 bases between the two germline ends. Germline CDR1 and CDR2: MNHNY and SVGAGI (reference sequence). This chain's CDR3 is CASSSQLDGSEAFF. The CDR3 DNA follows: TGTGCCAGCAGTTCCCAACTTGACGGGTCTGAAGCTTTCTTT.

The chain couples TRBV18 to TRBJ1-5; D ambiguous. The CDR3 length is 14 residues. In germline, CDR1 is KGHSH, CDR2 LQKENI. V was cut by 1 base and J by 6 bases, with 10 bases left in between. The CDR3 loop reads CASSPQKGTQPQHF. The DNA for the CDR3 is TGTGCCAGCTCACCACAGAAGGGAACTCAGCCCCAGCATTTT.

The CDR3 region is CAGGTGSSYNSPLHF. The CDR3 bases are TGTGCCGGGGGCACAGGGAGCTCCTATAATTCACCCCTCCACTTT. The chain links TRBV30 to TRBJ1-6; possibly TRBD1 for D (6 bases). Germline values: CDR1 GTSNPN, CDR2 SVGIG (reference sequence). The length of the CDR3 is 15 residues. V was clipped by 8 bases and J by 0 bases, with 14 bases between them. The full variable domain, in which reference TRBV30 and TRBJ1-6 provide the parts outside the CDR3, is SQTIHQWPATLVQPVGSPLSLECTVEGTSNPNLYWYRQAAGRGLQLLFYSVGIGQISSEVPQNLSASRPQDRQFILSSKKLLLSDSGFYLCAGGTGSSYNSPLHFGNGTRLTVT.

V gene TRBV25-1 combines with J gene TRBJ1-1; no clear D gene. Germline V lookup: CDR1 MGHDK, CDR2 SYGVNS. The V gene lost 7 bases and the J gene lost 4 bases, with 13 bases spanning the gap. This CDR3 spans 13 amino acids. The CDR3, as DNA: TGTGCCAGCAAGTGGTCGGGTGGCACTGAAGCTTTCTTT. Translation gives CASKWSGGTEAFF.

The V call is TRBV7-2, the J call TRBJ1-5; D ambiguous. The CDR3 has 15 residues. V was clipped by 0 bases and J by 7 bases, with 13 bases between them. In germline, CDR1 is SGHTA, CDR2 FQGNSA. The CDR3 spells CASSLALSTGQPQHF. CDR3 in DNA: TGTGCCAGCAGCTTAGCGTTGTCCACGGGCCAGCCCCAGCATTTT.

DNA for the CDR3: TGCGCCAGCAGCTTGGTGGGGAGTTCCCTTTGGAACACTGAAGCTTTCTTT. Translating gives CASSLVGSSLWNTEAFF. J is TRBJ1-1 and V is TRBV5-1; no definite D call. Germline CDR1 and CDR2: SGHRS and YFSETQ. Trimming shortened V by 0 bases and J by 1 base, and 16 bases separated the two germline ends. The CDR3 spans 17 residues. The full variable domain, its missing parts supplied by reference TRBV5-1 and TRBJ1-1, is KAGVTQTPRYLIKTRGQQVTLSCSPISGHRSVSWYQQTPGQGLQFLFEYFSETQRNKGNFPGRFSGRQFSNSRSEMNVSTLELGDSALYLCASSLVGSSLWNTEAFFGQGTRLTVV.

V gene TRBV2 combines with J gene TRBJ1-1, with D uncertain. CDR3 length: 15 amino acids. Between the trimmed V and J ends, which lost 3 bases and 1 base, there was a span of 12 bases. Germline loops: CDR1 SNHLY, CDR2 FYNNEI. The DNA of the CDR3 is TGTGCCAGCAGTGAGAGGGCAGGTACGAACACTGAAGCTTTCTTT. Encoded protein: CASSERAGTNTEAFF.

The chain carries TRBV6-5 and TRBJ2-2, with 9 bases matching TRBD1. This CDR3 has 15 amino acids. V lost 7 bases and J lost 0; bases outside the gene matches: 3. Germline values: CDR1 MNHEY, CDR2 SVGAGI. CDR3 in amino acids: CASNRQGANTGELFF. The CDR3 DNA reads as TGTGCCAGCAACAGACAGGGGGCGAACACCGGGGAGCTGTTTTTT.

The chain links TRBV29-1 to TRBJ1-2; D might be TRBD1 (5 bases). This CDR3 spans 13 amino acids. Trimming took 4 bases from V and 3 from J, leaving 12 bases between them. In germline, CDR1 is SQVTM, CDR2 ANQGSEA. The CDR3 DNA reads TGCAGCGTTGGGGGCAGGACTGACTATGGCTACACCTTC. It translates to CSVGGRTDYGYTF.

The chain is built from TRBV6-5 and TRBJ2-3; 7 bases are a match to TRBD1. The CDR3 spans 16 residues. V gave up 2 bases and J gave up 1 base; unmatched junction bases: 6. The germline V gene has CDR1 MNHEY and CDR2 SVGAGI. The CDR3 nucleotides are TGTGCCAGCAGTTACGTAGGGGGCACTCGCACAGATACGCAGTATTTT. Its translation is CASSYVGGTRTDTQYF.

V and J are TRBV11-2 and TRBJ1-4; D ambiguous. Trimming removed 4 bases from V and 5 bases from J, with 5 bases in between. The CDR3 runs to 12 residues. Per the germline V gene, CDR1 is SGHAT and CDR2 is FQNNGV. The CDR3 here is CASSSQNEKLFF. CDR3 DNA: TGTGCCAGCAGCTCACAGAATGAAAAACTGTTTTTT.

The chain has TRBV6-5 and TRBJ1-2; D is undetermined. The CDR3 spans 15 residues. Trimming removed 4 bases at V and 5 bases at J, with 17 bases between. Germline assignment: CDR1 MNHEY and CDR2 SVGAGI. The CDR3 spells CASSLVFSGVYGYTF. The CDR3 nucleotides are TGTGCCAGCAGTTTAGTATTCAGTGGAGTTTATGGCTACACCTTC.

The rearrangement joins TRBV6-6 to TRBJ1-6; no reliable D call. The CDR3 is 16 residues long. Germline V gene sequence: CDR1 MNHNY, CDR2 SVGAGI (reference sequence). V was pared by 7 bases and J by 0 bases, with 13 bases between. CDR3 protein: CASTLASSSYNSPLHF. CDR3 DNA sequence: TGTGCCAGCACTTTAGCCAGCAGCTCCTATAATTCACCCCTCCACTTT.

The chain couples TRBV6-7 to TRBJ2-7, with D possibly being TRBD2 (5 bases). TRBV6-7 has ORF status, its function being uncertain. The CDR3 extends over 13 amino acids. V lost 11 bases, J lost 2 bases, and 16 bases lay in between. The CDR3 here is CAPARGAPYEQYF. CDR3 sequence (DNA): TGTGCCCCGGCACGGGGAGCGCCCTACGAGCAGTACTTC.

The V and J genes are TRBV4-2 and TRBJ1-1; D is uncertain. The germline V gene has CDR1 LGHNA and CDR2 YNFKEQ. V was cut by 1 base and J by 4 bases, with 7 bases left in between. The CDR3 loop spans 13 amino acids. CDR3 region: CASSQAGSTEAFF. In DNA, the CDR3 is TGTGCCAGCAGCCAAGCCGGGTCCACTGAAGCTTTCTTT.